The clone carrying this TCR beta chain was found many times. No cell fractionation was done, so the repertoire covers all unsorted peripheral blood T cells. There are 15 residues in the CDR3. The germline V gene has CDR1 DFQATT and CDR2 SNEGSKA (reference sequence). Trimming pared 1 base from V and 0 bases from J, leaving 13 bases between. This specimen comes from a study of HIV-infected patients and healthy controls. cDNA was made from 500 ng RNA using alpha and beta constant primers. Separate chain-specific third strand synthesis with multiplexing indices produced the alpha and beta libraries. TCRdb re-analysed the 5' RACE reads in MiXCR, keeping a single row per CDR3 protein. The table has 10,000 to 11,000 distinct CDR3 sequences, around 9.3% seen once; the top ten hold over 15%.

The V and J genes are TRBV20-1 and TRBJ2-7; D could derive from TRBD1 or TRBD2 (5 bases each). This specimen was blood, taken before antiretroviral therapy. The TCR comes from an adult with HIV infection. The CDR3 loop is CSARVSGDLSYEQYF. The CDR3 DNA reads TGCAGTGCTAGAGTATCCGGGGACCTCTCCTACGAGCAGTACTTC.